Listed here are 5 T cell receptor beta chains from one sample, sequenced in a study of B cell selection in AIRE deficiency. Conventional CD4 T cells were sorted as CD4+CD127+ cells. The method was immunoSEQ multiplex PCR; TCRdb's version includes in-frame clones alone and lacks a portion of them. The sample holds 20,000 to 25,000 clones, 97% seen once. The sequenced sample was conventional CD4+ T cells sorted from PBMCs. All receptors come from a human donor with AIRE deficiency.

The chain links TRBV7-2 to TRBJ2-3, with D possibly TRBD1 on 6 matching bases. V lost 5 bases and J 4 bases, leaving 19 bases between the germline ends. Germline CDR1 and CDR2: SGHTA and FQGNSA. The CDR3 runs to 16 residues. The CDR3 region has the DNA TGTGCCAGCAGCCCCAGAGCAGGGGTAGTGGCAGATACGCAGTATTTT. Translated: CASSPRAGVVADTQYF.

V and J are TRBV21-1 and TRBJ2-2; the table's D call of TRBD2 was not tested on the DNA. TRBV21-1 is flagged as a pseudogene. The CDR3 spans 16 residues. The chain's CDR3 is CARIRGLAGDSGELFF. Here the CDR3 DNA reads TGTGCCAGAATCCGTGGACTAGCGGGAGATTCCGGGGAGCTGTTTTTT.

The chain recombines TRBV6-5 with TRBJ2-2; D may match TRBD1 or TRBD2 (5 bases each). V lost 2 bases to trimming and J lost 6 bases, with 13 bases between them. CDR1 is MNHEY and CDR2 is SVGAGI in the germline V gene. The CDR3 is 15 residues long. The CDR3 loop reads CASSYGTRVAGELFF. For the CDR3, the DNA is TGTGCCAGCAGTTACGGGACCCGGGTCGCCGGGGAGCTGTTTTTT.

The V call is TRBV11-2, the J call TRBJ2-7; unclear D gene. CDR3 size: 14 residues. The V end lost 1 base, the J end lost 3 bases, and 10 bases lay between the germline ends. Germline V gives CDR1 SGHAT, CDR2 FQNNGV. The CDR3: CASSLGARIYEQYF. DNA for the CDR3: TGTGCCAGCAGCTTAGGAGCGCGTATCTACGAGCAGTACTTC.

The chain uses TRBV5-1 and TRBJ1-1; no clear D gene. Trimming took 1 base from V and 7 from J, leaving 11 bases between them. CDR3 length: 13 residues. Germline V gene data show CDR1 as SGHRS and CDR2 as YFSETQ. CDR3 protein: CASSLYPADEAFF. The CDR3 bases are TGCGCCAGCAGCTTGTATCCGGCGGATGAAGCTTTCTTT.